This T cell receptor (beta chain) stems from a study of patients and donors after allogeneic stem cell transplantation. TCRdb reprocessed the RT-PCR reads via MiXCR and lists one record per CDR3 protein. The table lists 190,000 or so distinct CDR3 sequences, over 30% of them singletons. Germline CDR1 reads SGHRS; CDR2 reads YFSETQ. Trimming left V 5 bases short and J 2 bases short, with 14 bases between. The CDR3 sequence is 15 residues long. Sequenced: blood, either unsorted or a sorted T cell fraction (not recorded which). V and J are TRBV5-1 and TRBJ2-1; TRBD2 is a possible D gene (7 bases). The receptor was derived from a human donor who was either an allogeneic HSCT recipient or a stem cell or donor lymphocyte infusion donor (not recorded which). It is not recorded whose cells these are; they may come from a transplant donor. The CDR3 here is CASSRGAGPYNEQFF. DNA of the CDR3: TGCGCCAGCAGTCGGGGGGCCGGACCCTACAATGAGCAGTTCTTC.